These 23 T cell receptor beta chains were sequenced from one sample in a study of tumor and adjacent non-tumor tissue in lung cancer. Three rounds of nested PCR, following a modified ARM-PCR protocol, produced the TCRbeta library. TCRdb itself ran the multiplex PCR reads through MiXCR, one entry per CDR3 protein. The data show 100,000 to 150,000 distinct CDR3 sequences, 66% seen once. The template was RNA from unsorted bulk tissue. Sequencing used lung tumor tissue. The receptor set was obtained from a man under 40 with non-small cell lung cancer.

In this sample, this clonotype turned up many times. This chain uses TRBV6-1 with TRBJ2-7; maybe TRBD1 (5 bases). CDR1 is MNHNS, CDR2 SASEGT, per germline. The CDR3 has 12 amino acids. The V end lost 6 bases, the J end lost 4 bases, and 10 bases lay between the germline ends. Here the CDR3 reads CASRPDSYEQYF. The CDR3 region has the DNA TGTGCCAGCAGACCTGACAGTTACGAGCAGTACTTC.

The V call is TRBV12-3 or TRBV12-4, the J call TRBJ1-4, with D maybe TRBD1 (5 bases). The CDR3 consists of 15 residues. Trimming removed 6 bases at V and 1 base at J, with 12 bases between. Here the CDR3 reads CASSRQRLTNEKLFF. The DNA of the CDR3 is TGTGCCAGCAGCCGACAGAGACTAACTAATGAAAAACTGTTTTTT.

The V gene is TRBV5-1, the J gene TRBJ1-2; the match to TRBD1 covers 9 bases. Per germline, CDR1 SGHRS and CDR2 YFSETQ. The CDR3 consists of 14 residues. Trimming at V came to 4 bases and at J to 7 bases, leaving 8 bases not matched to a gene. The CDR3 reads CASSRGTGMAGYTF. The CDR3 DNA reads TGCGCCAGCAGCCGAGGGACAGGGATGGCTGGCTACACCTTC. Based on the CDR3 plus reference TRBV5-1 and TRBJ1-2, the full variable domain is KAGVTQTPRYLIKTRGQQVTLSCSPISGHRSVSWYQQTPGQGLQFLFEYFSETQRNKGNFPGRFSGRQFSNSRSEMNVSTLELGDSALYLCASSRGTGMAGYTFGSGTRLTVV.

Note on this clonotype: Just one base apart from a much larger clone, this may be a read error. This chain uses TRBV11-3 with TRBJ2-1; the D gene is possibly TRBD2 (7 bases). CDR1 and CDR2 (germline): SGHNT, YENEEA. Trimming cost V 1 base and J 10 bases, with 17 bases left between them. CDR3 length equals 15 residues. Here the CDR3 DNA reads TGTGCCAGCAGCTTAGCTAGGGGGGGCGTGGGCGAGCAGTTCTTC. This encodes CASSLARGGVGEQFF.

Concerning this clonotype itself: At one of its ends the junction is not consistent with the germline gene, which may arise from a read error. The rearrangement joins TRBV11-1 to TRBJ2-3; 8 positions agree with TRBD2. The germline V gene has CDR1 SGHAT and CDR2 FQDESV (reference sequence). The CDR3 sequence is 18 residues long. CDR3 bases: TGTGCCAGCAGCGATCCCGGGATTAGCGGGGATTACACAGATACGCATTATTTT. It codes for CASSDPGISGDYTDTHYF.

This clonotype was seen only once. One junction end does not reproduce the germline sequence, and a read error may be involved. This chain connects TRBV4-3 to TRBJ1-5; D remains ambiguous. The CDR3 runs 13 residues. CDR1 is LGHNA and CDR2 is YSLEER in the germline V gene. In nucleotides, the CDR3 is TGCGCCAGCAGCCAAGCGATTGTACAGCCCCAGCTTTTT. Translating gives CASSQAIVQPQLF.

This clonotype was seen a handful of times. A much larger clone lies a single base off, so this may be a read error. The chain uses TRBV12-3 or TRBV12-4 and TRBJ1-2; D is unresolved. The CDR3 has 13 amino acids. Here the CDR3 reads CASGLKGRNGYTF. The CDR3 bases are TGTGCCAGCGGTTTAAAAGGGAGAAATGGCTACACCTTC.

With regard to this clonotype: This may come from a read error, since a much larger clone is one base off. The gene calls are TRBV20-1 and TRBJ2-7, with a possible D match to TRBD2 (5 bases). The CDR3 is made up of 13 amino acids. Germline V lookup: CDR1 DFQATT, CDR2 SNEGSKA (reference sequence). V dropped 0 bases and J dropped 7 bases, with 13 bases sitting between them. DNA for the CDR3: TGCAGTGCTAGAGATTTGGGGAGTGAAGAGCAGTACTTC. It yields the protein CSARDLGSEEQYF.

To note about this clonotype: At one end the junction does not follow the germline gene, possibly because of a read error. The chain is built from TRBV20-1 and TRBJ2-1; 8 bases are shared with TRBD2. The CDR3 runs to 16 residues. Germline CDR1 and CDR2: DFQATT and SNEGSKA (reference sequence). This chain's CDR3 is CSAGDLLAGSYNEQFF. The DNA of the CDR3 is TGCAGTGCTGGAGATCTTTTAGCGGGATCCTACAATGAGCAGTTCTTC.

As regards this clonotype: This is likely a read error, given that the CDR3 carries no conserved phenylalanine or tryptophan at its end. The chain recombines TRBV11-1 with TRBJ2-7; D is possibly TRBD1 (6 bases). Germline V gene lookup returns CDR1 SGHAT and CDR2 FQDESV (reference sequence). The CDR3 is 18 residues long. CDR3 DNA: TGTGCCAGTAGCTTAAGGCTACCCGACAGGTTTCTCCCCTACGAGCAGTACATC. Translating gives CASSLRLPDRFLPYEQYI.

A few counts support this clonotype. A much more abundant neighbour one base away suggests this may be a read error. No conserved phenylalanine or tryptophan is present at the end of the CDR3, so a read error is the likely explanation. This chain uses TRBV20-1 with TRBJ2-1, with unresolved D. This CDR3 region has 12 residues. The V and J ends lost 1 base and 9 bases respectively, with 10 bases between them. CDR1 is DFQATT and CDR2 is SNEGSKA in the germline V gene (reference sequence). The CDR3 sequence: CSARGPASEQFL. As DNA, the CDR3 is TGCAGTGCTAGAGGACCGGCCAGTGAGCAGTTCCTC.

Remarks on this clonotype: A read error may produce the germline difference seen at one junction end. V and J are TRBV4-1 and TRBJ1-1; D is undetermined. In germline, CDR1 is MGHRA, CDR2 YSYEKL. The CDR3 contains 14 residues. CDR3 in DNA: TGCGCCGGCAGCCTGGCGCAGGCCGGGACTGAAGCTTTCTTT. Translating it yields CAGSLAQAGTEAFF.

Worth noting for this clonotype: A much larger clonotype is one base distant, so this may be a read error. The J gene is TRBJ2-3, the V gene TRBV4-3; tentative D call: TRBD1 (5 bases). The CDR3 runs to 14 residues. Per germline, CDR1 LGHNA and CDR2 YSLEER. As DNA, the CDR3 is TGCGCCAGCAACCAAGAAAGTAGGGGAGATACGCAGTATTTT. Amino acids: CASNQESRGDTQYF.

This clonotype was seen repeatedly, ten times or more. This rearrangement joins TRBV6-6 to TRBJ1-5, with a tentative D call TRBD1 (6 bases). V lost 2 bases and J lost 6, with 14 bases in between. The germline V gene has CDR1 MNHNY and CDR2 SVGAGI (reference sequence). The CDR3 is 15 amino acids. The CDR3 loop reads CASSYAQGGAQPQHF. The CDR3 bases are TGTGCCAGCAGTTACGCACAGGGAGGGGCTCAGCCCCAGCATTTT.

In its sample, this clonotype was seen many times. The rearrangement joins TRBV6-5 to TRBJ2-7; TRBD1 is a possible D gene (6 bases). This CDR3 region has 14 residues. Germline CDR1 MNHEY, CDR2 SVGAGI. Trimming removed 2 bases at V and 3 bases at J, with 11 bases between. The CDR3 loop is CASSYGDILYEQYF. The CDR3 nucleotides are TGTGCCAGCAGTTACGGGGACATCCTCTACGAGCAGTACTTC.

The table lists this clonotype with many counts. The chain links TRBV6-6 to TRBJ2-7; no clear D gene. V lost 10 bases and J 0 bases, leaving 10 bases between the germline ends. This CDR3 is built from 12 residues. Germline V gene lookup returns CDR1 MNHNY and CDR2 SVGAGI (reference sequence). Written as DNA, the CDR3 is TGTGCCATTAGTAGGAGCTCCTACGAGCAGTACTTC. Translated: CAISRSSYEQYF.

Only a few counts were recorded for this clonotype. Since a much larger clone is just one base distant, this may be a read error. For the CDR3, the DNA is TGTGCTAGTGATTTTGGACAGGTTGGAGAGACCCAGTACTTC. This codes for CASDFGQVGETQYF. The chain uses TRBV12-5 and TRBJ2-5; 7 bases match TRBD1. Germline V gene lookup returns CDR1 LGHNT and CDR2 FRNRAP. The CDR3 spans 14 residues. V lost 7 bases and J lost 4; bases outside the gene matches: 9.

The chain carries TRBV4-1 and TRBJ2-2; 10 bases match TRBD2. V was clipped by 2 bases and J by 5 bases; unmatched bases: 26. This CDR3 contains 23 residues. Germline V gene sequence: CDR1 MGHRA, CDR2 YSYEKL. The CDR3 coding sequence is TGCGCCAGCAGCCAAATAGGGGTCGGTGGTGGTCGAGCGGGAGGGCCCCGGACCGGGGAGCTGTTTTTT. Protein product: CASSQIGVGGGRAGGPRTGELFF.

Regarding this clonotype: The junction departs from germline at one end; a sequencing error may be responsible. The chain links TRBV11-3 to TRBJ1-3, with D uncertain. This CDR3 contains 14 residues. The germline V gene has CDR1 SGHNT and CDR2 YENEEA. Here the CDR3 DNA reads TGTACCAGCAGCGGAGAAATCTCTGGAAACACCATATATTTT. Amino acids: CTSSGEISGNTIYF.

The gene calls are TRBV6-6 and TRBJ2-5; TRBD1 or TRBD2 may be the D gene (5 bases each). V dropped 9 bases and J dropped 5 bases, with 19 bases sitting between them. Germline CDR1 MNHNY, CDR2 SVGAGI (reference sequence). This CDR3 has 14 amino acids. CDR3 loop: CARTDPQRGETQYF. The CDR3 region has the DNA TGTGCCAGAACTGACCCCCAGAGGGGTGAGACCCAGTACTTC.

This rearrangement joins TRBV12-3 or TRBV12-4 to TRBJ2-7, with D hard to call. The CDR3 contains 14 residues. Trimming pared 7 bases from V and 1 base from J, leaving 14 bases between. This CDR3 is CASTDKQLSYEQYF. In nucleotides, the CDR3 is TGTGCCAGCACTGATAAACAGCTATCCTACGAGCAGTACTTC.

Comments on this clonotype: Because it lacks the conserved phenylalanine or tryptophan at the end, this CDR3 is likely a read error. The chain employs TRBV6-5 and TRBJ1-2; perhaps TRBD1 as D (5 bases). The germline V gene has CDR1 MNHEY and CDR2 SVGAGI. CDR3 length: 14 amino acids. The CDR3 sequence: CTSSQNGGGYGYTS. The CDR3 nucleotides read TGTACCAGCAGTCAAAACGGGGGGGGCTATGGCTACACCTCC.

CDR3 bases: TGTGCCAGTACCAATGGGAGCAGAACGCGTCATTCACCCCTCCACTTT. Protein sequence: CASTNGSRTRHSPLHF. The rearrangement links TRBV19 to TRBJ1-6, with unresolved D. The CDR3 loop spans 16 amino acids. V shed 7 bases and J shed 8 bases, with 21 bases lying between them. CDR1 and CDR2 from the germline V gene are LNHDA and SQIVND (reference sequence).